The sequence of this TCR beta chain was determined in a study of T cells after yellow fever vaccination. Findings and limits, study-wide: Reappearance after the booster was observed for most primary-vaccination clones (around 96% CD4, roughly 88% CD8). The secondary response was weaker, and its peak arrived faster, on day 5 versus 15. Bulk-population clonotypes that are abundant could appear as contaminants in FACS-sorted repertoires.

TCR cDNA, made by 5'RACE template switching, carried an added universal primer site and UMIs. MiXCR was run by TCRdb on the 5' RACE reads, yielding one entry per CDR3 protein. The sample includes about 340,000 distinct CDR3 sequences, approximately 12% seen only once; the top ten take 3.2%. With regard to this clonotype: Its target is unknown.

Trimming stripped 7 bases from V and 0 bases from J, with 7 bases between. This CDR3 is 13 amino acids long. CDR1 is MNHNS and CDR2 is SASEGT in the germline V gene. The sequence was obtained from a man between 18 and 29 years old who received the YFV17D yellow fever vaccine. The sequenced sample was CD4+ T cells sorted from PBMCs, obtained 15 days after the yellow fever booster vaccination. This chain links TRBV6-1 with TRBJ1-5, with unresolved D. CDR3: CASMGRSNQPQHF. CDR3 coding DNA: TGTGCCAGCATGGGCCGTAGCAATCAGCCCCAGCATTTT.